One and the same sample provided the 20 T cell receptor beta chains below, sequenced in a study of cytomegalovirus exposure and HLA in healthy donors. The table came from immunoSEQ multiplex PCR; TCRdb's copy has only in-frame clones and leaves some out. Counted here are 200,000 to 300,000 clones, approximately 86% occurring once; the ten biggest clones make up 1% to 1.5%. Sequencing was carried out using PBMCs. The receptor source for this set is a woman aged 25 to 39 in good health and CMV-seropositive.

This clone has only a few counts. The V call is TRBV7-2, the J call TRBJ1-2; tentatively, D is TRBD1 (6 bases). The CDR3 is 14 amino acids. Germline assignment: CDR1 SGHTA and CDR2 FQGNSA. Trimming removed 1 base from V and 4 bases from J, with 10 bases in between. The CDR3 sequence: CASSLGGRGYGYTF. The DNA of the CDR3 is TGTGCCAGCAGCTTAGGTGGCAGGGGCTATGGCTACACCTTC.

The CDR3 loop reads CASSPGDRYTGELFF. CDR3 coding DNA: TGTGCCAGCAGCCCGGGGGACCGCTACACCGGGGAGCTGTTTTTT. V gene TRBV6-5 combines with J gene TRBJ2-2; weak D call: TRBD2 (6 bases). The germline V and J ends were trimmed by 6 bases and 3 bases, with 14 bases remaining between them. This CDR3 is built from 15 residues. Looked up from germline, CDR1 is MNHEY and CDR2 is SVGAGI.

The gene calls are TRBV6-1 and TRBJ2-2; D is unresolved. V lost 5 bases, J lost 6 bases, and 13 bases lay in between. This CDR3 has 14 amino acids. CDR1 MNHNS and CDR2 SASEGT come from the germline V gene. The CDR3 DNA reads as TGTGCCAGCAGTTTGCAGGCCCCGGCCGGGGAGCTGTTTTTT. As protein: CASSLQAPAGELFF.

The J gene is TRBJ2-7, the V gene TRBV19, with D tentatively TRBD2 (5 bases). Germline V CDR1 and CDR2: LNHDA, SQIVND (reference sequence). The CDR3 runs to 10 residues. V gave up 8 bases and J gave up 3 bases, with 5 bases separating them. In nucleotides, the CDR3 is TGTGCCAGTGGGAGCTACGAGCAGTACTTC. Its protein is CASGSYEQYF.

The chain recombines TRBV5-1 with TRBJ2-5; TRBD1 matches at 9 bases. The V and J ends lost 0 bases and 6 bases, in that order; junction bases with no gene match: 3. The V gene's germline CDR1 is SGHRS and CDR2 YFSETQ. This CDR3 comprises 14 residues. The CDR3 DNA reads TGCGCCAGCAGCTTGGCGGACAGGGGACAGACCCAGTACTTC. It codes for CASSLADRGQTQYF.

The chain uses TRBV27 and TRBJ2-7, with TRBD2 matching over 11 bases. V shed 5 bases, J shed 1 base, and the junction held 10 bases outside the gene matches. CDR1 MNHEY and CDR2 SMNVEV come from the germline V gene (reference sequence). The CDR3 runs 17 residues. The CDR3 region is CASSDKTGTSGSYEQYF. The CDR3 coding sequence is TGTGCCAGCAGTGATAAAACCGGGACTAGCGGTTCCTACGAGCAGTACTTC.

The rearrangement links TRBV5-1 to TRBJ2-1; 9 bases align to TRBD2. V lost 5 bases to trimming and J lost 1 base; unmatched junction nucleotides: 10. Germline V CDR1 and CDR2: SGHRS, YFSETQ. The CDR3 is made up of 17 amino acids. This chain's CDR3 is CASRREGGSGSYNEQFF. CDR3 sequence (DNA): TGCGCCAGCAGGCGGGAGGGTGGGAGCGGATCCTACAATGAGCAGTTCTTC.

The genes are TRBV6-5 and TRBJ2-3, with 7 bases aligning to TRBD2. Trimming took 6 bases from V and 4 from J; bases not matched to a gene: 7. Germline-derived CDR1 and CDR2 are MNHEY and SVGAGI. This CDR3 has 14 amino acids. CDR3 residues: CASSFGLGSDTQYF. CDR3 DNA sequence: TGTGCCAGCAGCTTCGGACTAGGTTCAGATACGCAGTATTTT.

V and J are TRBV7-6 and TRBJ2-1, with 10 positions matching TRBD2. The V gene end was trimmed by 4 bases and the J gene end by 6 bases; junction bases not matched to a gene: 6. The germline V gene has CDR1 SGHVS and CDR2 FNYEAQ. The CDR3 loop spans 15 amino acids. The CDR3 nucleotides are TGTGCCAGCAGCTCGGCTAGCGGGAGTGGCAATGAGCAGTTCTTC. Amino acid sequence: CASSSASGSGNEQFF.

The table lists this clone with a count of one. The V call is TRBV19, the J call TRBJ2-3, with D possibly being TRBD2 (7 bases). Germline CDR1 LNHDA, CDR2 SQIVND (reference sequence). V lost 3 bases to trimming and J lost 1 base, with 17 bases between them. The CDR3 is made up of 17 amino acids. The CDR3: CASSIGGYREGTDTQYF. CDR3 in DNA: TGTGCCAGTAGTATCGGGGGCTACCGGGAGGGCACAGATACGCAGTATTTT.

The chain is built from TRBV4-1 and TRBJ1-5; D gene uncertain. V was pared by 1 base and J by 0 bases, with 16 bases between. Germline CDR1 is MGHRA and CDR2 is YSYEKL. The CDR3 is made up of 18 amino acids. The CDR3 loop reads CASSQATNGEYSNQPQHF. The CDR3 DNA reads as TGCGCCAGCAGCCAAGCAACAAACGGGGAATATAGCAATCAGCCCCAGCATTTT.

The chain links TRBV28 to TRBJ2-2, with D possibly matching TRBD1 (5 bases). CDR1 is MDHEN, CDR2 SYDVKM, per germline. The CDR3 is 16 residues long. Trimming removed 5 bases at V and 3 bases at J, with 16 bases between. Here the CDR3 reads CASSHAGITDTGELFF. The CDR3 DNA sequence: TGTGCCAGCAGTCACGCAGGGATTACAGACACCGGGGAGCTGTTTTTT.

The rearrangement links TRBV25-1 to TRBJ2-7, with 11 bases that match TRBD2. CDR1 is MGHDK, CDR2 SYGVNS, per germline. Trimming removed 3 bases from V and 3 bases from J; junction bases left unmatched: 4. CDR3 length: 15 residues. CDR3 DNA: TGTGCCAGCAGTGAGACTAGCGGGACTCGCTACGAGCAGTACTTC. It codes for CASSETSGTRYEQYF.

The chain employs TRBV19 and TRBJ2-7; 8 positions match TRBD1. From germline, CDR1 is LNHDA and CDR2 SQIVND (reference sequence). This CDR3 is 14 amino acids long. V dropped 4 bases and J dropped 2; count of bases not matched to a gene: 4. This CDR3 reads CASSRNRGAYEQYF. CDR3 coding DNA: TGTGCCAGTAGTAGGAACAGGGGGGCCTACGAGCAGTACTTC.

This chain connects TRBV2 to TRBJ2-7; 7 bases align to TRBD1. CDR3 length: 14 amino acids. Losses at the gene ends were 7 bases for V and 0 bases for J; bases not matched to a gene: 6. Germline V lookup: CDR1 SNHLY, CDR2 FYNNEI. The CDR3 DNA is TGTGCCAGCAACCGGGACAGATCCTCCTACGAGCAGTACTTC. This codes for CASNRDRSSYEQYF.

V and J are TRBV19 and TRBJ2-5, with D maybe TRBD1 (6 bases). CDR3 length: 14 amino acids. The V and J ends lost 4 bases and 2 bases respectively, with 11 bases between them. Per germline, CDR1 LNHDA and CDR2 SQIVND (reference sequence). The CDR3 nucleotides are TGTGCCAGTAGTAGGGGGCTGCAACAAGAGACCCAGTACTTC. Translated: CASSRGLQQETQYF.

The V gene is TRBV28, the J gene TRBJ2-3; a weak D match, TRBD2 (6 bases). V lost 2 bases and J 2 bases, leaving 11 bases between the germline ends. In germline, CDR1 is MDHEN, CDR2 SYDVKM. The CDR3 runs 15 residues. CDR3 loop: CASSLGTFDTDTQYF. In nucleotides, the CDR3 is TGTGCCAGCAGTTTAGGGACTTTCGACACAGATACGCAGTATTTT. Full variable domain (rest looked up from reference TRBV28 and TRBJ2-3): DVKVTQSSRYLVKRTGEKVFLECVQDMDHENMFWYRQDPGLGLRLIYFSYDVKMKEKGDIPEGYSVSREKKERFSLILESASTNQTSMYLCASSLGTFDTDTQYFGPGTRLTVL.

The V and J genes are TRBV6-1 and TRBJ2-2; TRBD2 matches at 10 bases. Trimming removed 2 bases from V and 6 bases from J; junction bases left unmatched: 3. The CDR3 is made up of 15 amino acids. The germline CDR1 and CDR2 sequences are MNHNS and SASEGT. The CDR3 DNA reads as TGTGCCAGCAGTGAACTAGCGGGAGTGGCCGGGGAGCTGTTTTTT. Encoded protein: CASSELAGVAGELFF.

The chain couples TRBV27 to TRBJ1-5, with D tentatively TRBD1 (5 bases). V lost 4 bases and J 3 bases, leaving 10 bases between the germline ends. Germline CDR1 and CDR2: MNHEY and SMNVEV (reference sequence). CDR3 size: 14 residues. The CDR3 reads CASSYLTDNQPQHF. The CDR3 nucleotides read TGTGCCAGCAGTTATCTGACAGACAATCAGCCCCAGCATTTT.

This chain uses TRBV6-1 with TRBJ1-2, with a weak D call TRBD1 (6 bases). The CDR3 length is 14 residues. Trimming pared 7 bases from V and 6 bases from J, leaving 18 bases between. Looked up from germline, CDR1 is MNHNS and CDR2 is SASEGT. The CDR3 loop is CASIGAGVIHGYTF. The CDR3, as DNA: TGTGCCAGCATCGGGGCAGGGGTGATTCATGGCTACACCTTC.